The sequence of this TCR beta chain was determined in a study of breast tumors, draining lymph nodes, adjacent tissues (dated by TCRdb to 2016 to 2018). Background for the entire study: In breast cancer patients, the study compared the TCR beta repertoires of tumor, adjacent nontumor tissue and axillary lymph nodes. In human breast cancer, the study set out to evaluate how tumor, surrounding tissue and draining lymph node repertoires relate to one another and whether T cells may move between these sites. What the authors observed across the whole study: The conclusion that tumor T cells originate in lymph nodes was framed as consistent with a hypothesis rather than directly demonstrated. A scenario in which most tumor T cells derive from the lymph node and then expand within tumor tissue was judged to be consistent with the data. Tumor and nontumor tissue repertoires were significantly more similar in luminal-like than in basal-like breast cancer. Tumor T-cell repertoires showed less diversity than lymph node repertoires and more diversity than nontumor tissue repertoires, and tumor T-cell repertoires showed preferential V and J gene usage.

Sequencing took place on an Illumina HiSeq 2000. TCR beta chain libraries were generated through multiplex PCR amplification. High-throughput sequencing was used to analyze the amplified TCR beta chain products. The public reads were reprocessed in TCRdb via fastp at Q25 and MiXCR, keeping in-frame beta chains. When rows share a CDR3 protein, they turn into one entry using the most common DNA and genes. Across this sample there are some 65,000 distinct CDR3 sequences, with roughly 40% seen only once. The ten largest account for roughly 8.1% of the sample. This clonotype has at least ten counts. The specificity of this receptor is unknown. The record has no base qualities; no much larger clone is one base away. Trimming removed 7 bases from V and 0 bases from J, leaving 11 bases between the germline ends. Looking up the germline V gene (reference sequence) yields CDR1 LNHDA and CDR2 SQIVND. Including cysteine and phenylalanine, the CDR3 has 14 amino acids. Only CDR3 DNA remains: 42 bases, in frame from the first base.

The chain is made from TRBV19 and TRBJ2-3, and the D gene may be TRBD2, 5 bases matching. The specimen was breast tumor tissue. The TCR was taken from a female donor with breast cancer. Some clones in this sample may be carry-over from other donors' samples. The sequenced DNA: TGTGCCAGTAATCGGCAGCGGAGCACAGATACGCAGTATTTT. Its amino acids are CASNRQRSTDTQYF.